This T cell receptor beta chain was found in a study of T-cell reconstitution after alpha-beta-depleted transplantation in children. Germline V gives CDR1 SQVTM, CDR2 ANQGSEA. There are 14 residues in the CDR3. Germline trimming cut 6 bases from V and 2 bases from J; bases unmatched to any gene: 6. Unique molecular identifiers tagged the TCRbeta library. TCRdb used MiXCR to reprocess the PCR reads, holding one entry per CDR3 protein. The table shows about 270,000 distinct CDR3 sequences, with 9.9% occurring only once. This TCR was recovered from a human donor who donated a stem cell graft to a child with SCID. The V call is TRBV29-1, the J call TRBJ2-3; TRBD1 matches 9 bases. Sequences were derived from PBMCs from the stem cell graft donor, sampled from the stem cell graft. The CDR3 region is CSVPGQGYTDTQYF. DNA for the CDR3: TGCAGCGTCCCGGGACAGGGATACACAGATACGCAGTATTTT.